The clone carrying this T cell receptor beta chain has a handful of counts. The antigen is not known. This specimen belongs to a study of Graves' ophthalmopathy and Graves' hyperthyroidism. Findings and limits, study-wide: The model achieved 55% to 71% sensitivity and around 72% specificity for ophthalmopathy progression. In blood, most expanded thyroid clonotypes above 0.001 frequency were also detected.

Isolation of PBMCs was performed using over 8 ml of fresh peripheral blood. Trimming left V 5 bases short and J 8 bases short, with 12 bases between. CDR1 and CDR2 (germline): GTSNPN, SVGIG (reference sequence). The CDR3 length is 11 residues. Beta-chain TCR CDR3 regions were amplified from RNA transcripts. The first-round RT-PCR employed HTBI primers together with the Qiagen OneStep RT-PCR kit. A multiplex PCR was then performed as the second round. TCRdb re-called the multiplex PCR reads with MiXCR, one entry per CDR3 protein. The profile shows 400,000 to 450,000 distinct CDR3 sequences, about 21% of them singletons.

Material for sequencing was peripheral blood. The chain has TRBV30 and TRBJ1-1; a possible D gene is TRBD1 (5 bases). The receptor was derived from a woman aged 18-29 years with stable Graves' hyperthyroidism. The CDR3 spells CAWGWDGEAFF. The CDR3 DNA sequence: TGTGCCTGGGGTTGGGACGGAGAAGCTTTCTTT.